This T cell receptor beta chain was sequenced during a study of OX40 agonist ivuxolimab in advanced cancers. About the full investigation: Ivuxolimab, which targeted the costimulatory receptor OX40 (CD134), was an agonistic, fully human IgG2 monoclonal antibody. Prior anti-PD-1, anti-PD-L1 or anti-CTLA-4 therapy was permitted, and checkpoint inhibitors had been received by 40% to 50% of dose-escalation patients. The dose-escalation cohort was about 83% male with a mean age of 60 years, ranging from about 23 to 85. Partial responses occurred in three dose-escalation patients: two with cutaneous melanoma and one with hepatocellular carcinoma. Intravenous ivuxolimab was administered to patients every 2 weeks at six dose levels: 0.01, 0.1, 0.3, 1.5, 3 and 10 mg/kg. Among the 50 to 55 dose-escalation patients, around 19 had hepatocellular carcinoma, roughly 15 melanoma, 9 renal cell carcinoma and 9 head and neck cancer. Peripheral TCRbeta sequencing aimed to test whether ivuxolimab altered TCR sequence diversity and caused clonal T-cell expansion. The paper reports the monotherapy dose-escalation portion (N of about 56 patients) of the phase I ivuxolimab trial.

Genomic DNA was extracted from sorted cells for sequencing of the TCRbeta CDR3 region. The immunoSEQ Assay was used for sequencing of TCRbeta CDR3 regions. In TCRdb, the immuneACCESS table is reduced to in-frame sequences with V and J assigned. These tables do not hold every clone; where another copy was compared, an unresolved V gene accounts for under half, and the others remain unexplained. The sample yields 60,000 to 75,000 clones; 85% to 90% were counted once. The top ten clonotypes cover under 6.5% of the sample. Patients with autoimmune disease history or receiving systemic immunosuppression were excluded from the trial. Peripheral blood for TCR sequencing was collected from all dose cohorts at baseline, on cycle 4 day 1, and on cycle 7 day 1. Samples came from an open-label, multicenter, first-in-human phase I dose-escalation trial of ivuxolimab. Adults with locally advanced or metastatic head and neck squamous cell, hepatocellular, melanoma or renal cell carcinoma were enrolled in the trial. Before TCR sequencing, CD4+ T cells and CD8+ T cells from peripheral blood were sorted into separate populations.

Points the paper makes about the study in general: Antigen specificity was not determined for the clonally expanded peripheral T cells. Low levels of normalized T-cell clonal expansion were also seen in some nonresponding patients. At doses of 0.1 to 3.0 mg/kg, clonal expansion of both CD4+ and CD8+ T cells in blood was seen between baseline and week 6. In the 0.1-3.0 mg/kg groups, partial responders had among the lowest normalized peripheral clonal expansion, particularly in CD8+ T cells. After ivuxolimab, expanded clones were on average more numerous among CD8+ T cells than among CD4+ T cells.

V and J are truncated by 4 bases and 0 bases respectively, leaving an intervening sequence of 14 bases. The CDR3 runs 16 residues from the cysteine to the phenylalanine. Only the CDR3 part of the read is kept: 48 bases, read in frame from the first base. Taken from the germline V gene, the CDR1 and CDR2 loops are SGHRS and YFSETQ. Remarks on this clone: This receptor's antigen is unknown. It has no much larger one-base neighbor in the sample; base qualities were not kept.

The chain couples TRBV5-1 to TRBJ1-3; perhaps TRBD1 is the D gene, with 5 bases matching. Sequenced here: CD4+ or CD8+ T cells sorted from blood, sampled in a trial of the OX40 agonist ivuxolimab. The receptor was isolated from an adult with an advanced solid tumor such as melanoma, head and neck, liver or kidney cancer. The CDR3 region reads CASSHNQGPSGNTIYF. The bases are TGCGCCAGCAGCCACAACCAGGGCCCCTCTGGAAACACCATATATTTT.